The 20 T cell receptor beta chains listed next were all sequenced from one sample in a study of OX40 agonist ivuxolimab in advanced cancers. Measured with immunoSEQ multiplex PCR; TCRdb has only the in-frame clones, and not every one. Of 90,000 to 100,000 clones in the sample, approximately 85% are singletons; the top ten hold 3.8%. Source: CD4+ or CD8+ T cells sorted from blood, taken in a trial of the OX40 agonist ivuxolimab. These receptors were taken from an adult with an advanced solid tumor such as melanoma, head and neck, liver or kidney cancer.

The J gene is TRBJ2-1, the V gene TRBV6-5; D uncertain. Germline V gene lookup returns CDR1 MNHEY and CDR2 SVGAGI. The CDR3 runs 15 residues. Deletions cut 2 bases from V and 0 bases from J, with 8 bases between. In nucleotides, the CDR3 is TGTGCCAGCAGTTACCCCCAGAGCTCCTACAATGAGCAGTTCTTC. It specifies CASSYPQSSYNEQFF.

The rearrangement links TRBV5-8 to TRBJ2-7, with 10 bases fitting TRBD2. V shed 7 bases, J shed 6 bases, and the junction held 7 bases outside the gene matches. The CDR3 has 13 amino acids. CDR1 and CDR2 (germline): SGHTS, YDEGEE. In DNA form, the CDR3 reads TGTGCCAGCGTATTACTAGCGGGAAGCGAGCAGTACTTC. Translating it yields CASVLLAGSEQYF.

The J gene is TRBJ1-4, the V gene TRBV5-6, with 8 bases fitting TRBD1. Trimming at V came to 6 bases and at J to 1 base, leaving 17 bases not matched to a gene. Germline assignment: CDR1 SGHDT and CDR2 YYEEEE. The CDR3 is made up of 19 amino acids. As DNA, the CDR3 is TGTGCCAGCAACCTGGGTCAGGGGGCGTCTTATGGAACTAATGAAAAACTGTTTTTT. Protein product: CASNLGQGASYGTNEKLFF.

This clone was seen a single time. CDR3 amino acids: CASSRRTGGDGGRGSTDTQYF. The CDR3 region has the DNA TGTGCCAGCTCACGCCGGACAGGGGGTGACGGCGGTCGGGGAAGCACAGATACGCAGTATTTT. The chain carries TRBV18 and TRBJ2-3, with TRBD1 matching 10 bases. Germline CDR1 is KGHSH and CDR2 is LQKENI. V shed 4 bases, J shed 0 bases, and the junction held 19 bases outside the gene matches. The CDR3 length is 21 residues.

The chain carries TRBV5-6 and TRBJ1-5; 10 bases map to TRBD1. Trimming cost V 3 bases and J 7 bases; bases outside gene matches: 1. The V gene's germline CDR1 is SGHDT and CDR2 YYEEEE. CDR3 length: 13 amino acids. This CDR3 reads CASSWDRGQPQHF. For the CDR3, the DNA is TGTGCCAGCAGCTGGGACAGGGGCCAGCCCCAGCATTTT. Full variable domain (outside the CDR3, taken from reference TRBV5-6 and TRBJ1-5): DAGVTQSPTHLIKTRGQQVTLRCSPKSGHDTVSWYQQALGQGPQFIFQYYEEEERQRGNFPDRFSGHQFPNYSSELNVNALLLGDSALYLCASSWDRGQPQHFGDGTRLSIL.

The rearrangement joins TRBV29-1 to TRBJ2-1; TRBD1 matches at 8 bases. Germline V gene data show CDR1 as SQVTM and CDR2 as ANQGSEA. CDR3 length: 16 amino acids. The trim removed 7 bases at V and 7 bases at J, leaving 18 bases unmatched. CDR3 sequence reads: CSASHPLHQGANEQFF. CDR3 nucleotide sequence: TGCAGCGCCTCACACCCACTTCATCAGGGGGCGAATGAGCAGTTCTTC.

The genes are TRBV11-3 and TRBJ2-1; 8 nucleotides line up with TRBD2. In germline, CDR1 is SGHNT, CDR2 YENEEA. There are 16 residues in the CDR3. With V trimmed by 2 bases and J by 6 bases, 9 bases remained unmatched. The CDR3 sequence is CASSLSSGSIFNEQFF. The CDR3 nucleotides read TGTGCCAGCAGCTTATCGAGCGGGAGTATTTTCAATGAGCAGTTCTTC.

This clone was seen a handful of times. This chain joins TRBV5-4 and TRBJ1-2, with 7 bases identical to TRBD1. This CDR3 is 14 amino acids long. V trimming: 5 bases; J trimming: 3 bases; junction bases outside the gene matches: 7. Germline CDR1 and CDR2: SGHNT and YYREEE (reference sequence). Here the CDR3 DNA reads TGTGCCAGCAGTAATACAGGGGTGGACTATGGCTACACCTTC. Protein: CASSNTGVDYGYTF.

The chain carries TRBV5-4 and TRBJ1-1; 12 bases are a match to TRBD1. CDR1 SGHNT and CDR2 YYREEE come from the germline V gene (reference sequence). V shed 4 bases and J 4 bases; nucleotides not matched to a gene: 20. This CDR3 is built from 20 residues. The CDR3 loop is CASSPFPGQGAGESSTEAFF. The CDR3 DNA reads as TGTGCCAGCAGCCCCTTCCCGGGACAGGGGGCGGGTGAGTCAAGCACTGAAGCTTTCTTT. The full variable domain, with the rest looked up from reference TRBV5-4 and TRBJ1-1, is ETGVTQSPTHLIKTRGQQVTLRCSSQSGHNTVSWYQQALGQGPQFIFQYYREEENGRGNFPPRFSGLQFPNYSSELNVNALELDDSALYLCASSPFPGQGAGESSTEAFFGQGTRLTVV.

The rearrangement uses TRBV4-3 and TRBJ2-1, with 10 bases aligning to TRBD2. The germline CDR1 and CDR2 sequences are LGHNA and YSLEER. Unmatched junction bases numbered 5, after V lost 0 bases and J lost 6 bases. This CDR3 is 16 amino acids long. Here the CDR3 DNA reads TGCGCCAGCAGCCAAGAATGGACTAGCGGTCTCAATGAGCAGTTCTTC. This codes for CASSQEWTSGLNEQFF.

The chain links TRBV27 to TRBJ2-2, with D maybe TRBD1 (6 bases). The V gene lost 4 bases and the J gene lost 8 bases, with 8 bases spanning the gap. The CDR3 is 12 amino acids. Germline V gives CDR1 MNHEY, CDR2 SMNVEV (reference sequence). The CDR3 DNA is TGTGCCAGCAGTTCGCAGGGGGGGGAGCTGTTTTTT. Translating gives CASSSQGGELFF.

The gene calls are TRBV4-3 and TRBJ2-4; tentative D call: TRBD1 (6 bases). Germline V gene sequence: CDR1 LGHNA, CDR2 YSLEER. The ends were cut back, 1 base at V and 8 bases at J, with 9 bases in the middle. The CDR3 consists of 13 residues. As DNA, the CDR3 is TGCGCCAGCAGCCAAGCACAGGGATACATTCAGTACTTC. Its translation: CASSQAQGYIQYF.

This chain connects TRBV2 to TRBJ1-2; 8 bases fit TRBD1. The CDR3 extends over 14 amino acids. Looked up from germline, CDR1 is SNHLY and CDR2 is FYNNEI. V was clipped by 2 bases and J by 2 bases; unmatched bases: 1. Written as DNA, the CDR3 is TGTGCCAGCAGTGAAAGGACAGGGAACTATGGCTACACCTTC. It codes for CASSERTGNYGYTF.

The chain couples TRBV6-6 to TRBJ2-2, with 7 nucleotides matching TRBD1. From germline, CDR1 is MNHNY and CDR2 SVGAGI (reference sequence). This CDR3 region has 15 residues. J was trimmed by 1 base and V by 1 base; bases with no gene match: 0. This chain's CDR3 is CASSYWTGNTGELFF. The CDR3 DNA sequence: TGTGCCAGCAGTTACTGGACAGGGAACACCGGGGAGCTGTTTTTT.

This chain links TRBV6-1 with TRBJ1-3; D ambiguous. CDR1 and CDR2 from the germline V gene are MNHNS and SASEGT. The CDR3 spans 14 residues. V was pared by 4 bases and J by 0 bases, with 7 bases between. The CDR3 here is CASSVGNSGNTIYF. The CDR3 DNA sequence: TGTGCCAGCAGTGTGGGGAACTCTGGAAACACCATATATTTT.

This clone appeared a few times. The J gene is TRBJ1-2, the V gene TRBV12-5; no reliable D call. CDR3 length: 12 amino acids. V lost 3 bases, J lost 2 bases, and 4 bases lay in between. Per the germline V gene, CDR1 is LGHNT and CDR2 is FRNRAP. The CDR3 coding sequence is TGTGCTAGTGGTTTTGGAAACTATGGCTACACCTTC. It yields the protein CASGFGNYGYTF.

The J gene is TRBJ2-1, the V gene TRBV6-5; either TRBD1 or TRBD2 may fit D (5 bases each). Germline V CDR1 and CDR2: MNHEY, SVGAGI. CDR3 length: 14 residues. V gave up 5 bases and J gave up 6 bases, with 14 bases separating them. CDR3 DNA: TGTGCCAGCAGTCAACGGGACGCTCCCAATGAGCAGTTCTTC. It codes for CASSQRDAPNEQFF.

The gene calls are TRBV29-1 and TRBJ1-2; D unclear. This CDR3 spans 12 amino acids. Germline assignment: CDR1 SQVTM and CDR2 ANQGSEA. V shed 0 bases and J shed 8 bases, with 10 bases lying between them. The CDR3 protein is CSVEEEGSGYTF. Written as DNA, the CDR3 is TGCAGCGTTGAAGAAGAGGGAAGCGGCTACACCTTC.

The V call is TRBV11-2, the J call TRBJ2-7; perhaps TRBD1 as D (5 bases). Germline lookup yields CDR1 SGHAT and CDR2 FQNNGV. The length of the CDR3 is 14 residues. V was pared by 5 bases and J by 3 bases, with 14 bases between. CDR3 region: CASSQRGLNYEQYF. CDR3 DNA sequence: TGTGCCAGCAGCCAAAGGGGTCTAAACTACGAGCAGTACTTC.

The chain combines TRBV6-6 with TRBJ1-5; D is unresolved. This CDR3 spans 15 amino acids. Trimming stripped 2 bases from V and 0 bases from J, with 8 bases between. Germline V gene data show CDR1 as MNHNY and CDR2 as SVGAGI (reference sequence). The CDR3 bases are TGTGCCAGCAGTTACATGATTCTTAGCAATCAGCCCCAGCATTTT. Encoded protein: CASSYMILSNQPQHF.